The 7 T cell receptor beta chains in this list originate from one sample, sequenced in a study of identical twins (dated by TCRdb to the mid-2010s). Library method: 5' RACE. Sequencer: Illumina HiSeq 2000. The public sequencing data were trimmed at Q25 with fastp and processed into clonotypes with MiXCR by TCRdb, which kept only in-frame beta chains. All rows with the same CDR3 protein become a single entry with the most common DNA and genes. The sample has roughly 1,500,000 distinct CDR3 sequences on record, about 31% of them singletons. The top ten constitute under 0.35% of the sample. What was sequenced was cord blood. These receptors were taken from a newborn girl in good health.

The CDR3 region is CATSDLGLADTQYF. The CDR3 bases are TGTGCCACCAGTGATTTGGGACTAGCAGATACGCAGTATTTT. This sequence joins TRBV24-1 and TRBJ2-3; 7 bases match TRBD2. The trim removed 0 bases at V and 4 bases at J, leaving 0 bases unmatched. CDR3 length equals 14 residues. The germline V gene encodes CDR1 KGHDR and CDR2 SFDVKD.

This sequence joins TRBV28 and TRBJ2-1, with TRBD1 matching over 8 bases. The CDR3 spans 16 residues. J lost 5 bases, V lost 2 bases, and 8 bases had no gene match. Germline values: CDR1 MDHEN, CDR2 SYDVKM. The CDR3 nucleotides are TGTGCCAGCAGTTTACCCCGGACAGGGCGGGACAATGAGCAGTTCTTC. This codes for CASSLPRTGRDNEQFF.

This clonotype was detected a few times. V usage is TRBV12-3 or TRBV12-4 and J usage is TRBJ2-3; 10 bases map to TRBD2. J lost 7 bases, V lost 3 bases, and 13 bases had no gene match. The CDR3 has 17 amino acids. CDR3 sequence reads: CASSFQLAGHFFYTQYF. CDR3 coding DNA: TGTGCCAGCAGTTTCCAACTAGCGGGACACTTCTTCTATACGCAGTATTTT.

CDR3 loop: CASSQDLGQVYGYTF. The CDR3 nucleotides are TGTGCCAGCAGCCAGGATCTAGGACAGGTTTATGGCTACACCTTC. The gene calls are TRBV14 and TRBJ1-2; 7 bases align to TRBD1. The CDR3 totals 15 residues. Germline V gene sequence: CDR1 SGHDN, CDR2 FVKESK. The junction had 9 bases not matched to a gene; V was cut back by 3 bases and J by 5 bases. The full variable domain, completed using reference TRBV14 and TRBJ1-2, is EAGVTQFPSHSVIEKGQTVTLRCDPISGHDNLYWYRRVMGKEIKFLLHFVKESKQDESGMPNNRFLAERTGGTYSTLKVQPAELEDSGVYFCASSQDLGQVYGYTFGSGTRLTVV.

In the case of this clonotype: A junction end diverges from the germline sequence, so it may reflect a read error. V gene TRBV4-2 combines with J gene TRBJ2-7; D gene ambiguous. The CDR3 covers 15 residues. CDR1 is LGHNA, CDR2 YNFKEQ, per germline. DNA for the CDR3: TGTGCCAGCGGCCAAGTGTCAGGTACTTCCTACGAGCAGTACTTC. Protein product: CASGQVSGTSYEQYF.

About this clonotype: A much more abundant neighbour one base away suggests this may be a read error. CDR3 loop: CAISETGGSFPYEQYF. The DNA for the CDR3 is TGTGCCATCAGTGAGACAGGGGGCTCCTTCCCCTACGAGCAGTACTTC. The chain is built from TRBV10-3 and TRBJ2-5; 9 positions match TRBD1. The J call may not be correct, given that the DNA end is closer to TRBJ2-7. This CDR3 has 16 residues. Germline V gene data show CDR1 as ENHRY and CDR2 as SYGVKD.

The J gene is TRBJ2-3, the V gene TRBV24-1; D unclear. Trimming shortened V by 3 bases and J by 2 bases, and 11 bases separated the two germline ends. Germline loops: CDR1 KGHDR, CDR2 SFDVKD. The CDR3 length is 15 residues. The CDR3 sequence is CATSDPGPYTDTQYF. CDR3 DNA sequence: TGTGCCACCAGTGATCCCGGGCCCTACACAGATACGCAGTATTTT.